This T cell receptor (beta chain) was captured in a study of blood T cells in healthy people across ages. Findings of the study overall: Estimated diversity that came from one million T cells was considered an underestimate. Expanded clonotype shifts may have been confounded, as the donors had an unknown CMV status.

The sample holds many counts of this clonotype. Antigen: not known. A second PCR of 7 to 11 cycles used a sample-barcoded 5' primer and a J-beta primer mix. Each cDNA molecule, via a template-switch adaptor with 12 random nucleotides, was tagged. TCRdb reprocessed the 5' RACE reads via MiXCR and lists one record per CDR3 protein. The table includes about 1,800,000 distinct CDR3 sequences, under 30% detected once. Trimming removed 5 bases at V and 0 bases at J, with 9 bases between. The CDR3 totals 14 residues. The rearrangement joins TRBV12-3 or TRBV12-4 to TRBJ2-3; unclear D gene. The TCR originated in a woman in her twenties or thirties in good health. Sequencing used blood. The CDR3 protein is CASSPDYSTDTQYF. For the CDR3, the DNA is TGTGCCAGCAGTCCAGATTATAGCACAGATACGCAGTATTTT.